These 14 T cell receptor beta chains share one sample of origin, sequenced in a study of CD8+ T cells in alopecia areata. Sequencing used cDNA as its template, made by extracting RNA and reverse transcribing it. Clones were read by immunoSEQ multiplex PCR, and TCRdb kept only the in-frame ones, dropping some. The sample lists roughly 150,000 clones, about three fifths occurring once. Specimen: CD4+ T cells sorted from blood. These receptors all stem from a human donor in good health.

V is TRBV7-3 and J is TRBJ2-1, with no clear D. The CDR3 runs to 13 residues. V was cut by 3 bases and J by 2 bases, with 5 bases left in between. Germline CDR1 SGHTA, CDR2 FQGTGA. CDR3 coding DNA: TGTGCCAGCAGCTTCAGACCCTACAATGAGCAGTTCTTC. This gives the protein CASSFRPYNEQFF.

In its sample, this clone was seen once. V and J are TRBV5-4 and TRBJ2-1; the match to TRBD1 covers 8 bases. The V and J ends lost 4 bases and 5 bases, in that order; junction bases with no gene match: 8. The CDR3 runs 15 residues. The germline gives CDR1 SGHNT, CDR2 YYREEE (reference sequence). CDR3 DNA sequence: TGTGCCAGCAGCGTTACAGGGGGGACCAACAATGAGCAGTTCTTC. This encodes CASSVTGGTNNEQFF.

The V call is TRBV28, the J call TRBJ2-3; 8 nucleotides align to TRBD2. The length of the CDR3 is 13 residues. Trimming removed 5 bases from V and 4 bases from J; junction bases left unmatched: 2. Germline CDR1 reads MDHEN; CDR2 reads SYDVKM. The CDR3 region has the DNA TGTGCCAGCAGTGGACTAGCTCCAGATACGCAGTATTTT. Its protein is CASSGLAPDTQYF.

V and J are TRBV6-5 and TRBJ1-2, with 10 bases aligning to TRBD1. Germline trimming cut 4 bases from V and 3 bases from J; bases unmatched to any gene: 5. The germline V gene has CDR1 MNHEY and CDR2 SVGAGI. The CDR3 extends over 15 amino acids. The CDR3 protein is CASSFGGQGDYGYTF. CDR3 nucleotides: TGTGCCAGCAGTTTCGGCGGACAGGGGGACTATGGCTACACCTTC.

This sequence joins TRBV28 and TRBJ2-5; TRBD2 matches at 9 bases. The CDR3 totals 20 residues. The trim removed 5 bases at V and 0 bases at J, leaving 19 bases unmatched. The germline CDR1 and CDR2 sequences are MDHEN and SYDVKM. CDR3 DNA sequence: TGTGCCAGCAGTCCCCTGTCGCTACGCGGGAGGGCTGTCAACCAAGAGACCCAGTACTTC. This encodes CASSPLSLRGRAVNQETQYF.

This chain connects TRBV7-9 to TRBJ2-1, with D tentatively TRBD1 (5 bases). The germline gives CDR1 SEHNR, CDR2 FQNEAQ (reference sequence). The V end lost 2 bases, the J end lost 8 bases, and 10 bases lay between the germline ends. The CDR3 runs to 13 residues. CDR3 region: CASSLRGEHEQFF. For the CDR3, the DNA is TGTGCCAGCAGCTTAAGGGGCGAGCATGAGCAGTTCTTC.

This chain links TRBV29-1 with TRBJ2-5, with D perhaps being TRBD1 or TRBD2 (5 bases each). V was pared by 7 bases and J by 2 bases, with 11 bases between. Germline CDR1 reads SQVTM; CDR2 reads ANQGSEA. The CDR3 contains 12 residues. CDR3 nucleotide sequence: TGCAGCGCGGGGCGGCTACAAGAGACCCAGTACTTC. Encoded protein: CSAGRLQETQYF.

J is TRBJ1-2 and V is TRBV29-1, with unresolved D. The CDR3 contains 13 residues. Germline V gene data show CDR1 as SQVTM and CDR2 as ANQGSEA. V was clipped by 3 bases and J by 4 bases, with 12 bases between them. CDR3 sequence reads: CSVDFALTYGYTF. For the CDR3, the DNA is TGCAGCGTTGATTTCGCCCTCACCTATGGCTACACCTTC.

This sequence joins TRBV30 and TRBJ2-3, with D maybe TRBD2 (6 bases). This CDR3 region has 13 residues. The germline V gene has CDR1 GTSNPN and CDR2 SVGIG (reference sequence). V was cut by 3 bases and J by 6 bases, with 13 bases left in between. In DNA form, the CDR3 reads TGTGCCTGGAGGTCTAGGAGGGCCGATACGCAGTATTTT. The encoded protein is CAWRSRRADTQYF. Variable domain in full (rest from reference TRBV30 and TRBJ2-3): SQTIHQWPATLVQPVGSPLSLECTVEGTSNPNLYWYRQAAGRGLQLLFYSVGIGQISSEVPQNLSASRPQDRQFILSSKKLLLSDSGFYLCAWRSRRADTQYFGPGTRLTVL.

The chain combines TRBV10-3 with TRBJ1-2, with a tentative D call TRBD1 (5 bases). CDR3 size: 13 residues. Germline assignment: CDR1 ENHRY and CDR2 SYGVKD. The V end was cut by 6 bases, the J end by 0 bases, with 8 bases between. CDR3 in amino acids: CAISQTANYGYTF. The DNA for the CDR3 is TGTGCCATCAGCCAGACAGCTAACTATGGCTACACCTTC.

Here the CDR3 DNA reads TGCGCCAGCAGCCAAGAGCAGCGGGGAGGTCAGCCCCAGCATTTT. Amino acid sequence: CASSQEQRGGQPQHF. J is TRBJ1-5 and V is TRBV4-3; unclear D gene. From germline, CDR1 is LGHNA and CDR2 YSLEER. V dropped 0 bases and J dropped 6 bases, with 12 bases sitting between them. There are 15 residues in the CDR3.

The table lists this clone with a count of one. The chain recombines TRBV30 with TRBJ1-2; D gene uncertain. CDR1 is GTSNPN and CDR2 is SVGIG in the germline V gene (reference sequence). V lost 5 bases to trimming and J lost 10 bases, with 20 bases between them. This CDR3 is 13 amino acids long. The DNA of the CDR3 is TGTGCCTGGGACCCATTAGGAAGCTCTATCTACACCTTC. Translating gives CAWDPLGSSIYTF.

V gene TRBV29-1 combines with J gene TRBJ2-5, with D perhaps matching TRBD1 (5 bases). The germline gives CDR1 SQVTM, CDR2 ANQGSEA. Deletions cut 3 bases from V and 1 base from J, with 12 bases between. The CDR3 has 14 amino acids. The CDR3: CSVDGQGIQETQYF. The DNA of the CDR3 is TGCAGCGTTGACGGGCAGGGCATCCAAGAGACCCAGTACTTC.

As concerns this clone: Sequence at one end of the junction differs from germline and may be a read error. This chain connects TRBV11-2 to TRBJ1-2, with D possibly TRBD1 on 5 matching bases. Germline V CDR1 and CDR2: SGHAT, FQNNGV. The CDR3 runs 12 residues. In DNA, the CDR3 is TGTGCCAGCAGCACTATCGCCCGGACATTCTCCTTC. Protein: CASSTIARTFSF.